Following are 15 T cell receptor beta chains from one sample sequenced in a study of blood T cell repertoires in COVID-19. Using immunoSEQ multiplex PCR, the repertoire was profiled, and TCRdb retains in-frame clones only, with some absent. The sample has approximately 20,000 clones; roughly nine tenths are singletons. Sequencing used peripheral blood. These receptors were collected from a human donor with active COVID-19. The donor label of this sample is uncertain.

The chain recombines TRBV9 with TRBJ1-3; TRBD1 matches 9 bases. Trimming cost V 3 bases and J 1 base; bases outside gene matches: 8. This CDR3 has 17 amino acids. Germline V gene lookup returns CDR1 SGDLS and CDR2 YYNGEE. The CDR3 bases are TGTGCCAGCAGCGGTTACCGGGACAGGGCTTCTGGAAACACCATATATTTT. It is translated as CASSGYRDRASGNTIYF.

V gene TRBV7-9 combines with J gene TRBJ2-1; D not certain. The CDR3 is made up of 12 amino acids. The germline V gene has CDR1 SEHNR and CDR2 FQNEAQ (reference sequence). Trimming pared 1 base from V and 8 bases from J, leaving 6 bases between. CDR3 region: CASSLGRDEQFF. The CDR3 DNA reads as TGTGCCAGCAGCTTAGGTCGGGATGAGCAGTTCTTC. The whole variable domain, filled in from reference TRBV7-9 and TRBJ2-1, reads DTGVSQNPRHKITKRGQNVTFRCDPISEHNRLYWYRQTLGQGPEFLTYFQNEAQLEKSRLLSDRFSAERPKGSFSTLEIQRTEQGDSAMYLCASSLGRDEQFFGPGTRLTVL.

The rearrangement links TRBV27 to TRBJ2-7, with D unresolved. Germline V gene data show CDR1 as MNHEY and CDR2 as SMNVEV (reference sequence). The V and J ends lost 0 bases and 4 bases respectively, with 7 bases between them. CDR3 length: 13 residues. CDR3 nucleotide sequence: TGTGCCAGCAGTTTATCAGACGGGTACGAGCAGTACTTC. Encoded protein: CASSLSDGYEQYF.

The genes are TRBV24-1 and TRBJ2-3; 9 bases are a match to TRBD2. The V gene's germline CDR1 is KGHDR and CDR2 SFDVKD. With 5 bases clipped from V and 2 bases from J, the junction kept 4 bases outside the gene matches. This CDR3 spans 15 amino acids. For the CDR3, the DNA is TGTGCCACCAGTGGTTCTAGCGGGGACACAGATACGCAGTATTTT. This codes for CATSGSSGDTDTQYF.

This chain links TRBV2 with TRBJ2-3; 13 positions match TRBD2. The germline V gene has CDR1 SNHLY and CDR2 FYNNEI. Germline trimming cut 4 bases from V and 6 bases from J; bases unmatched to any gene: 4. This CDR3 spans 15 amino acids. This CDR3 is CASSAGTSGVDTQYF. CDR3 DNA: TGTGCCAGCAGTGCCGGGACTAGCGGGGTTGATACGCAGTATTTT.

J is TRBJ2-4 and V is TRBV7-3; possibly TRBD1 for D (6 bases). Germline CDR1 reads SGHTA; CDR2 reads FQGTGA. CDR3 length: 15 amino acids. V was trimmed by 2 bases and J by 7 bases, leaving 15 bases between them. CDR3 loop: CASSLDRLESNIQYF. In DNA, the CDR3 is TGTGCCAGCAGCTTAGACAGGCTAGAGTCGAACATTCAGTACTTC.

CDR3 DNA sequence: TGTGCCAGCAGTTTCCAGGGCCGGGTATTCTACGAGCAGTACTTC. Protein product: CASSFQGRVFYEQYF. The chain combines TRBV28 with TRBJ2-7, with a weak D call TRBD1 (5 bases). The CDR3 sequence is 15 residues long. Germline assignment: CDR1 MDHEN and CDR2 SYDVKM. V lost 3 bases to trimming and J lost 3 bases, with 15 bases between them. The full variable domain, with the rest looked up from reference TRBV28 and TRBJ2-7, is DVKVTQSSRYLVKRTGEKVFLECVQDMDHENMFWYRQDPGLGLRLIYFSYDVKMKEKGDIPEGYSVSREKKERFSLILESASTNQTSMYLCASSFQGRVFYEQYFGPGTRLTVT.

The gene calls are TRBV28 and TRBJ2-1; perhaps TRBD1 as D (6 bases). The germline V gene has CDR1 MDHEN and CDR2 SYDVKM. The CDR3 sequence is 16 residues long. Deletions cut 1 base from V and 4 bases from J, with 14 bases between. DNA of the CDR3: TGTGCCAGCAGTTTATCGGGAACAGGGTCGTACAATGAGCAGTTCTTC. Encoded protein: CASSLSGTGSYNEQFF.

The rearrangement joins TRBV5-6 to TRBJ2-7; 7 bases match TRBD1. V trimming: 1 base; J trimming: 2 bases; junction bases outside the gene matches: 3. The CDR3 consists of 14 residues. The germline CDR1 and CDR2 sequences are SGHDT and YYEEEE. CDR3 nucleotides: TGTGCCAGCAGCTTGAGGGACAGAACCTACGAGCAGTACTTC. Protein: CASSLRDRTYEQYF.

The V and J genes are TRBV10-3 and TRBJ2-7, with TRBD2 matching 12 bases. Germline values: CDR1 ENHRY, CDR2 SYGVKD. Trimming at V came to 10 bases and at J to 2 bases, leaving 6 bases not matched to a gene. The CDR3 has 14 residues. CDR3: CATRTSGTPYEQYF. DNA of the CDR3: TGTGCCACCCGGACTAGCGGGACCCCCTACGAGCAGTACTTC.

This clone was seen a single time. The chain joins TRBV27 to TRBJ2-7, with TRBD1 identical over 8 bases. Germline trimming cut 3 bases from V and 0 bases from J; bases unmatched to any gene: 4. Looked up from germline, CDR1 is MNHEY and CDR2 is SMNVEV (reference sequence). The CDR3 covers 15 residues. The CDR3 DNA sequence: TGTGCCAGCAGTTTGAGCCAGGGGGCCTCCTACGAGCAGTACTTC. Translation: CASSLSQGASYEQYF.

This chain uses TRBV27 with TRBJ2-3; possible D gene TRBD2, 5 bases. Germline CDR1 reads MNHEY; CDR2 reads SMNVEV (reference sequence). Trimming removed 1 base at V and 2 bases at J, with 13 bases between. The CDR3 has 16 residues. The CDR3 spells CASSLYGSGYTDTQYF. DNA for the CDR3: TGTGCCAGCAGTTTATATGGGAGCGGATACACAGATACGCAGTATTTT.

The rearrangement links TRBV29-1 to TRBJ1-6; D unresolved. The V end was cut by 7 bases, the J end by 6 bases, with 13 bases between. Germline CDR1 SQVTM, CDR2 ANQGSEA. This CDR3 has 13 amino acids. The chain's CDR3 is CSAAESPNSPLHF. The CDR3 coding sequence is TGCAGCGCCGCCGAGAGTCCTAATTCACCCCTCCACTTT.

Note on this clone: A junction end diverges from the germline sequence, so it may reflect a read error. J is TRBJ1-4 and V is TRBV27; 7 nucleotides agree with TRBD1. The CDR3 runs 15 residues. Germline values: CDR1 MNHEY, CDR2 SMNVEV (reference sequence). CDR3 residues: CASSQNRDSVERLFF. CDR3 bases: TGTGCCAGCAGTCAGAACCGGGACAGTGTTGAAAGACTGTTTTTT.

In this sample, this clone turned up once. This chain joins TRBV7-2 and TRBJ2-1, with a weak D call TRBD2 (7 bases). The germline gives CDR1 SGHTA, CDR2 FQGNSA. CDR3 length equals 17 residues. With 2 bases removed from V and 0 bases from J, the gap between germline ends came to 14 bases. The CDR3: CASSLRGGISSYNEQFF. CDR3 nucleotide sequence: TGTGCCAGCAGCTTAAGGGGGGGGATCAGCTCCTACAATGAGCAGTTCTTC. Filled out from reference TRBV7-2 and TRBJ2-1, the complete variable domain reads GAGVSQSPSNKVTEKGKDVELRCDPISGHTALYWYRQSLGQGLEFLIYFQGNSAPDKSGLPSDRFSAERTGGSVSTLTIQRTQQEDSAVYLCASSLRGGISSYNEQFFGPGTRLTVL.